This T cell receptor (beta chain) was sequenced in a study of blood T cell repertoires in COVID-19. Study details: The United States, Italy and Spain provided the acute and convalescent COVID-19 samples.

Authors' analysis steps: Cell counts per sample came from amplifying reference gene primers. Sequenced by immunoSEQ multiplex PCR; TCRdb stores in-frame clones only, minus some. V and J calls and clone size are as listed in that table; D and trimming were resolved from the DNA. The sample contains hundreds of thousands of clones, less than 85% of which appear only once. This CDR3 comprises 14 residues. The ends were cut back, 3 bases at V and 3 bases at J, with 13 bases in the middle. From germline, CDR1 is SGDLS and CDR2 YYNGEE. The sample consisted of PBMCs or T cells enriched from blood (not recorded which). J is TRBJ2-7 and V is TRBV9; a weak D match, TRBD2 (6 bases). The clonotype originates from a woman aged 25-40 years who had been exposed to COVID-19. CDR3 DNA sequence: TGTGCCAGCAGCGCAGAAGGACTATTCTACGAGCAGTACTTC. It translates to CASSAEGLFYEQYF.